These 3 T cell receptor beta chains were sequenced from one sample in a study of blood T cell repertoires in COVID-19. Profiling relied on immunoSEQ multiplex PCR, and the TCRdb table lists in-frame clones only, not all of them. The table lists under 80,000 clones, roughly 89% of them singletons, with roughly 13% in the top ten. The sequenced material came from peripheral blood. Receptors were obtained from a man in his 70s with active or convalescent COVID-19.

The CDR3 nucleotides read TGTGCCAGCAGCTTAGTTGGAGTCGGAGCTTTCTTT. Translated: CASSLVGVGAFF. This chain joins TRBV11-1 and TRBJ1-1, with no clear D. The CDR3 runs to 12 residues. Trimming shortened V by 1 base and J by 10 bases, and 10 bases separated the two germline ends. Germline V gene data show CDR1 as SGHAT and CDR2 as FQDESV (reference sequence).

The CDR3 nucleotides are TGTGCCAGCAGCTTAAGGGCAGGGGGCCTCACTGAAGCTTTCTTT. Translated: CASSLRAGGLTEAFF. This chain uses TRBV7-9 with TRBJ1-1; 8 positions agree with TRBD1. Germline V gene lookup returns CDR1 SEHNR and CDR2 FQNEAQ (reference sequence). The CDR3 totals 15 residues. With 2 bases clipped from V and 4 bases from J, the junction kept 6 bases outside the gene matches.

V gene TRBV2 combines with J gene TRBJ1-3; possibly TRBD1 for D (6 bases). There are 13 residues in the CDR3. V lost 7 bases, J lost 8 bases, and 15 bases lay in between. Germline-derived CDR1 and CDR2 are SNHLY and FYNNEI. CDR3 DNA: TGTGCCAGCACATACCAGGGGCGGGACACCATATATTTT. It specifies CASTYQGRDTIYF.